Shown below are 22 T cell receptor beta chains from a single sample sequenced in a study of T cell repertoires in cytomegalovirus infection. TCRdb processed the reads anew with MiXCR; each CDR3 protein has one entry. The sample consists of 250,000 to 300,000 distinct CDR3 sequences, about 26% of them appearing once. Source material: PBMCs. These receptors came from a human donor in good health (CMV status not recorded). Some clones in this sample may be carry-over from other donors' samples.

Only a few counts were recorded for this clonotype. This chain links TRBV29-1 with TRBJ2-2; the D call may be TRBD1 or TRBD2 (6 bases each). Germline CDR1 SQVTM, CDR2 ANQGSEA. The CDR3 runs to 13 residues. V was pared by 4 bases and J by 3 bases, with 9 bases between. In nucleotides, the CDR3 is TGCAGCGTTGCCGGGGGCCACACCGGGGAGCTGTTTTTT. Translated: CSVAGGHTGELFF.

The chain carries TRBV7-2 and TRBJ1-1; D may be TRBD1 (6 bases). The CDR3 covers 15 residues. Trimming removed 0 bases at V and 0 bases at J, with 8 bases between. Per germline, CDR1 SGHTA and CDR2 FQGNSA. CDR3 nucleotides: TGTGCCAGCAGCTTAGCTACAGGGATGAACACTGAAGCTTTCTTT. It is translated as CASSLATGMNTEAFF.

This clonotype was found many times. This chain connects TRBV12-3 or TRBV12-4 to TRBJ2-7; no firm D call. The V end lost 6 bases, the J end lost 2 bases, and 11 bases lay between the germline ends. The CDR3 loop spans 13 amino acids. CDR3 loop: CASSGGRTYEQYF. CDR3 in DNA: TGTGCCAGCAGCGGTGGCAGAACCTACGAGCAGTACTTC.

This clonotype was observed many times. V and J are TRBV6-1 and TRBJ1-2; the D gene is possibly TRBD1 (6 bases). CDR3 size: 12 residues. CDR1 and CDR2 from the germline V gene are MNHNS and SASEGT. The V end was cut by 6 bases, the J end by 6 bases, with 11 bases between. CDR3 nucleotide sequence: TGTGCCAGCAGCGGACAGAGCCATGGCTACACCTTC. It specifies CASSGQSHGYTF.

A note on this clonotype: One junction end disagrees with the germline gene, perhaps due to a read error. This chain connects TRBV6-2 or TRBV6-3 to TRBJ1-1, with D possibly matching TRBD1 (6 bases). Germline V gives CDR1 MNHEY, CDR2 SVGEGT. The CDR3 length is 16 residues. Here the CDR3 DNA reads TGTGCCTGCAGTTACCGAAGACAGGACGGCGACACTGAAGCTTTCTTT. It yields the protein CACSYRRQDGDTEAFF.

This clonotype came up many times. This chain uses TRBV7-8 with TRBJ2-7; 7 bases align to TRBD1. This CDR3 has 16 residues. The V and J ends lost 4 bases and 0 bases, in that order; junction bases with no gene match: 9. CDR1 is SGHVS and CDR2 is FQNEAQ in the germline V gene. CDR3 nucleotide sequence: TGTGCCAGCAGCTCAGGGGGTTCAAGCAACTCCTACGAGCAGTACTTC. This codes for CASSSGGSSNSYEQYF.

This clonotype was detected ten times or more. V usage is TRBV11-2 and J usage is TRBJ1-1, with D unresolved. The CDR3 sequence is 15 residues long. Trimming left V 4 bases short and J 0 bases short, with 12 bases between. Germline lookup yields CDR1 SGHAT and CDR2 FQNNGV. The CDR3 DNA sequence: TGTGCCAGCAGCTCCCGTGGAGGGATGAACACTGAAGCTTTCTTT. This codes for CASSSRGGMNTEAFF.

As to this clonotype: One end of the junction varies from germline; a read error may be responsible. This chain joins TRBV11-2 and TRBJ2-7, with D perhaps matching TRBD1 or TRBD2 (5 bases each). This CDR3 spans 15 amino acids. Germline loops: CDR1 SGHAT, CDR2 FQNNGV. The CDR3 loop is CASSLVPGSSFEQYF. DNA for the CDR3: TGTGCCAGCAGCTTAGTCCCAGGGAGTTCCTTCGAGCAGTACTTC.

V is TRBV28 and J is TRBJ1-2; weak D call: TRBD1 (5 bases). This CDR3 is built from 12 residues. Germline-derived CDR1 and CDR2 are MDHEN and SYDVKM. V lost 5 bases, J lost 7 bases, and 11 bases lay in between. CDR3: CASSPPGGGYTF. DNA for the CDR3: TGTGCCAGCAGTCCCCCCGGGGGTGGCTACACCTTC.

This clonotype was recorded at least ten times. This CDR3 is CASSLVTSGAYEQYF. CDR3 nucleotides: TGTGCCAGCAGCTTAGTGACTAGCGGGGCCTACGAGCAGTACTTC. The rearrangement links TRBV7-8 to TRBJ2-7; 11 positions agree with TRBD2. Trimming took 1 base from V and 2 from J; bases not matched to a gene: 1. In germline, CDR1 is SGHVS, CDR2 FQNEAQ. This CDR3 comprises 15 residues.

The V call is TRBV12-3 or TRBV12-4, the J call TRBJ2-1, with 13 positions matching TRBD2. This CDR3 spans 15 amino acids. J gave up 7 bases and V 5 bases, and 5 bases lay outside the gene matches. CDR3 in DNA: TGTGCCAGCAGTCCACGGACTAGCGGGAGAAATGAGCAGTTCTTC. Its translation: CASSPRTSGRNEQFF.

The CDR3 is CASRPGTQGQDTQYF. The CDR3 coding sequence is TGTGCCAGCAGGCCCGGGACTCAGGGGCAAGATACGCAGTATTTT. The genes are TRBV28 and TRBJ2-3; possibly TRBD1 or TRBD2 for D (6 bases each). V was shortened by 6 bases and J by 5 bases, with 18 bases between the two germline ends. This CDR3 has 15 residues. Germline values: CDR1 MDHEN, CDR2 SYDVKM.

The chain is built from TRBV6-1 and TRBJ1-1, with TRBD1 as a possible D gene (5 bases). Germline lookup yields CDR1 MNHNS and CDR2 SASEGT. Deletions cut 4 bases from V and 5 bases from J, with 17 bases between. CDR3 length: 15 residues. CDR3 DNA sequence: TGTGCCAGCAGTGCCTCAGGGTTTATGGGGACTGAAGCTTTCTTT. Translated, it gives CASSASGFMGTEAFF.

In this sample, this clonotype turned up many times. The CDR3 region has the DNA TGTGCCAGCAGTATTGTAGGGGGTAGTCAGCCCCAGCATTTT. Translation gives CASSIVGGSQPQHF. The V gene is TRBV28, the J gene TRBJ1-5, with TRBD1 as a possible D gene (6 bases). The V gene's germline CDR1 is MDHEN and CDR2 SYDVKM. CDR3 length: 14 amino acids. V was clipped by 5 bases and J by 6 bases, with 14 bases between them.

Written as DNA, the CDR3 is TGTGCCACCAGTGACTCCAGGAGTTCCACAGATACGCAGTATTTT. This gives the protein CATSDSRSSTDTQYF. The rearrangement joins TRBV24-1 to TRBJ2-3; D is unresolved. Trimming shortened V by 4 bases and J by 2 bases, and 12 bases separated the two germline ends. In germline, CDR1 is KGHDR, CDR2 SFDVKD. The CDR3 totals 15 residues.

This clonotype showed up just a few times. The rearrangement links TRBV29-1 to TRBJ2-3, with D uncertain. The length of the CDR3 is 13 residues. From germline, CDR1 is SQVTM and CDR2 ANQGSEA. The V and J ends lost 2 bases and 3 bases respectively, with 9 bases between them. CDR3 coding DNA: TGCAGCGTTGAAATGAAAGGGACAGATACGCAGTATTTT. Translated: CSVEMKGTDTQYF.

This chain joins TRBV5-1 and TRBJ2-3; 10 bases match TRBD2. Germline V gene sequence: CDR1 SGHRS, CDR2 YFSETQ. V trimming: 2 bases; J trimming: 4 bases; junction bases outside the gene matches: 4. CDR3 length: 15 residues. This CDR3 reads CASSFSGGAADTQYF. In DNA, the CDR3 is TGCGCCAGCAGCTTCAGCGGGGGGGCGGCAGATACGCAGTATTTT. Supplemented by reference TRBV5-1 and TRBJ2-3, the full variable domain reads KAGVTQTPRYLIKTRGQQVTLSCSPISGHRSVSWYQQTPGQGLQFLFEYFSETQRNKGNFPGRFSGRQFSNSRSEMNVSTLELGDSALYLCASSFSGGAADTQYFGPGTRLTVL.

The gene calls are TRBV12-5 and TRBJ2-7; either TRBD1 or TRBD2 may supply D (5 bases each). There are 13 residues in the CDR3. Looked up from germline, CDR1 is LGHNT and CDR2 is FRNRAP. V gave up 7 bases and J gave up 5 bases, with 15 bases separating them. The CDR3 region has the DNA TGTGCTAGTGCCTGGGAAGGGACCCACGAGCAGTACTTC. Amino acid sequence: CASAWEGTHEQYF.

This clonotype appeared many times. Here the CDR3 reads CASSHPSRQQYF. The CDR3 bases are TGTGCCAGCAGCCACCCGAGCCGGCAGCAGTACTTC. The V and J genes are TRBV7-2 and TRBJ2-7; D not resolved. Trimming took off 5 bases at V and 8 bases at J, with 13 bases between the two ends. This CDR3 comprises 12 residues. Looked up from germline, CDR1 is SGHTA and CDR2 is FQGNSA.

The chain employs TRBV30 and TRBJ2-7, with D possibly TRBD2 on 5 matching bases. This CDR3 comprises 12 residues. V lost 0 bases and J lost 4, with 7 bases in between. Germline CDR1 GTSNPN, CDR2 SVGIG (reference sequence). CDR3 sequence reads: CAWSVGLYEQYF. DNA for the CDR3: TGTGCCTGGAGTGTAGGACTTTACGAGCAGTACTTC.

This clonotype was seen many times. This chain uses TRBV7-2 with TRBJ2-7, with D tentatively TRBD1 or TRBD2 (5 bases each). V gave up 6 bases and J gave up 4 bases, with 13 bases separating them. Germline V lookup: CDR1 SGHTA, CDR2 FQGNSA. The CDR3 loop spans 13 amino acids. CDR3 coding DNA: TGTGCCAGCAGTACGGGGCCACGGTACGAGCAGTACTTC. Its protein product is CASSTGPRYEQYF. The complete variable domain, with remaining parts taken from reference TRBV7-2 and TRBJ2-7, reads GAGVSQSPSNKVTEKGKDVELRCDPISGHTALYWYRQSLGQGLEFLIYFQGNSAPDKSGLPSDRFSAERTGGSVSTLTIQRTQQEDSAVYLCASSTGPRYEQYFGPGTRLTVT.

This clonotype was counted at least ten times. The CDR3 DNA reads TGTGCCAGCAGCCCTGCGGGACTAGCGGGAACTGAGACCCAGTACTTC. Translation: CASSPAGLAGTETQYF. The gene calls are TRBV7-2 and TRBJ2-5; 13 positions agree with TRBD2. The CDR3 consists of 16 residues. In germline, CDR1 is SGHTA, CDR2 FQGNSA. The V and J ends lost 5 bases and 5 bases, in that order; junction bases with no gene match: 8.